The subject of this entry is one T cell receptor (beta chain). Its antigen has not been determined. No clone much larger than this one lies a single base away; base qualities are absent. The data were taken from a study of blood T cell repertoires in COVID-19 (dated by TCRdb to the early 2020s). Concerning the study at large: The collaborator samples originated in the United States, Italy and Spain and spanned the acute and convalescent phases of COVID-19. The material from the prospective study consisted of cDNA or gDNA derived from T cells, B-cell-depleted T cells, or PBMCs. The dataset comprised deeply sampled blood TCRbeta repertoires from subjects exposed to, actively infected with, or recovered from COVID-19. The repertoires were released in a freely available public database intended as a resource for research on the immune response to SARS-CoV-2. Samples were obtained from the ongoing ImmuneRACE study (first 160 participants) and from 1,254 subjects provided by 6 global collaborators. A de-identified subject ID, COVID-19 status, age in years and sex were almost always included in the sample metadata. Where HLA class I and class II types were available, the types were taken from metadata supplied by the sample provider, not from assay-based typing. The study at large found these results: How much clinical and demographic metadata was included differed by source and by participant, and the metadata was provided uncurated.

V trim: 7 bases; J trim: 5 bases; unmatched bases: 5. From the cysteine through the phenylalanine, the CDR3 covers 14 amino acids. The sequence is cut down to CDR3 DNA, 42 bases in frame from base 1. Reading the germline V gene gives CDR1 MRHNA and CDR2 SNTAGT. TCRbeta CDR3 regions were amplified from genomic DNA using the immunoSEQ Assay, a bias-controlled multiplex PCR. In the authors' own workflow: Nucleated cell counts per sample were estimated from amplification of reference gene primers within the assay. To quantify the absolute abundance of each unique TCRbeta CDR3 rearrangement, sequence reads were collapsed and filtered. For each sample, productive Simpson clonality was calculated as the square root of Simpson's diversity index over productive rearrangements. In TCRdb, the immuneACCESS table is reduced to in-frame sequences with V and J assigned. These tables do not hold every clone; where another copy was compared, an unresolved V gene accounts for under half, and the others remain unexplained. The V and J calls and clone size are taken from that table; D and trimming were inferred from the DNA. A total of about 180,000 clones appear in this sample, around 83% of them only once. The ten top clones hold about 1.5% of the sample.

Each collaborating institution followed its own protocols to collect whole blood in K2EDTA tubes. For TCRbeta analysis, collaborator samples were shipped as frozen whole blood, as isolated PBMCs, or as DNA extracted from either sample type. The V and J segments used are TRBV6-4 and TRBJ2-2; a stretch of 9 junction bases matches TRBD1. The sample taken for sequencing was peripheral blood. The sequence derives from a human donor in a cohort sampled during active COVID-19. The CDR3 has the sequence CASKDRGETGELFF. In nucleotides, the sequence is TGTGCCAGCAAGGACAGGGGCGAAACCGGGGAGCTGTTTTTT.